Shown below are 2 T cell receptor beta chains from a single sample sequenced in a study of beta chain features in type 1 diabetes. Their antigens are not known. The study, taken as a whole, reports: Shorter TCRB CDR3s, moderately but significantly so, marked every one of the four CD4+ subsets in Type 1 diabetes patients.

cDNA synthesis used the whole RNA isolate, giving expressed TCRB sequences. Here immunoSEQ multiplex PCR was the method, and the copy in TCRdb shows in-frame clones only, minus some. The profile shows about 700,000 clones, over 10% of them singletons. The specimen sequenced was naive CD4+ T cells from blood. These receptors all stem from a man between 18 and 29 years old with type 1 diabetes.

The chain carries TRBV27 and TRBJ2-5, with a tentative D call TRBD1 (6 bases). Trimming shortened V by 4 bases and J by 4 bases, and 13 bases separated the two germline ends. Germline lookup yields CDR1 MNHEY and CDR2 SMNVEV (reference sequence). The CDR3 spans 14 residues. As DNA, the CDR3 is TGTGCCAGCAGTTCCGGACAGAATTTAGAGACCCAGTACTTC. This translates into CASSSGQNLETQYF.

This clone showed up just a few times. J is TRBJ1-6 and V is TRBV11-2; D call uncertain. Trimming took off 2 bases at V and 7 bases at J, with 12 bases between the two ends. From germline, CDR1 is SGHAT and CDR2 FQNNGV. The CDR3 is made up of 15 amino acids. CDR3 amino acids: CASSLWGSGNSPLHF. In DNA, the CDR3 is TGTGCCAGCAGCTTATGGGGAAGCGGGAATTCACCCCTCCACTTT.